The source of this T cell receptor beta chain is a study of T cell changes during pregnancy in multiple sclerosis (dated by TCRdb to 2018 to 2020). Regarding the study in general: In women with multiple sclerosis, the researchers looked at how the T cell repertoire shifted as pregnancy progressed.

Note on this clone: It has no known antigen specificity. The record has no base qualities; no much larger clone is one base away.

To prepare the library, the immunoSEQ multiplex PCR assay was applied. What TCRdb holds here is the immuneACCESS table cut down to in-frame rearrangements. Part of the clones is not present; checked against another copy, under half of the missing clones reflect an unresolved V gene, and the others are unexplained. The sample table holds under 90,000 clones, of which over 85% were seen once. The top ten constitute roughly 3.9% of the sample. The germline V gene (reference sequence) sets CDR1 to LNHDA and CDR2 to SQIVND. CDR3 length: 13 amino acids, cysteine to phenylalanine. The kept DNA is CDR3 alone, 39 bases in frame from the first base. Trimming takes 6 bases from V and 6 bases from J, and the germline ends sit 14 bases apart.

This receptor chain uses TRBV19 and TRBJ1-2; D gene: possibly TRBD1, on 6 matching bases. The clonotype was recovered from a female donor in good health, enrolled as a control in a pregnancy study. The sequencing here drew on peripheral blood, taken after pregnancy. The CDR3 reads CASRPGTSHGYTF. The bases are TGTGCCAGTAGGCCCGGGACAAGCCATGGCTACACCTTC.